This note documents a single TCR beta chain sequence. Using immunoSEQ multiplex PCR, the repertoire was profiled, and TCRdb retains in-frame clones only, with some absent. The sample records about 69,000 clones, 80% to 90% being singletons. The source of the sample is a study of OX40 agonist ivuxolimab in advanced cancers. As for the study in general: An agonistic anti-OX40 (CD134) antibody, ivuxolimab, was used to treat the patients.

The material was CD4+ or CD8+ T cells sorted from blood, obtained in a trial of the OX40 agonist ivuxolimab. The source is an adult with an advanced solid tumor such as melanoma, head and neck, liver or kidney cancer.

CDR3 amino acids: CASSSYRGGAEKLFF. The CDR3 bases are TGTGCCAGCAGCTCTTATAGGGGGGGTGCTGAAAAACTGTTTTTT. The chain recombines TRBV11-2 with TRBJ1-4, with a weak D call TRBD1 (6 bases). Deletions cut 4 bases from V and 7 bases from J, with 16 bases between. The CDR3 is 15 residues long. Per the germline V gene, CDR1 is SGHAT and CDR2 is FQNNGV. The full variable domain, in which reference TRBV11-2 and TRBJ1-4 provide the parts outside the CDR3, is EAGVAQSPRYKIIEKRQSVAFWCNPISGHATLYWYQQILGQGPKLLIQFQNNGVVDDSQLPKDRFSAERLKGVDSTLKIQPAKLEDSAVYLCASSSYRGGAEKLFFGSGTQLSVL.